This T cell receptor beta chain was observed in a study of cytomegalovirus exposure and HLA in healthy donors. Germline CDR1 is GTSNPN and CDR2 is SVGIG (reference sequence). This CDR3 contains 14 residues. The ends lost 3 bases at V and 2 bases at J; junction bases unmatched: 3. The donors were members of the roughly 130-subject validation cohort (separate from the approximately 670-subject first cohort). Study-wide results and limits: Subsequent analysis revealed that first-cohort TCR clusters tended to co-occur in the approximately 120 validation repertoires. A list of 150 or so TCR beta chains associated with cytomegalovirus was given. CMV antigen specificity was confirmed in vitro for three CMV-associated chains.

Repertoires were generated with immunoSEQ multiplex PCR, while TCRdb's copy carries only in-frame clones and drops some. The sample includes over 100,000 clones, roughly 88% seen only once; the top ten take about 6%. As regards this clone: Its target is not known.

The chain uses TRBV30 and TRBJ2-7, with TRBD1 matching 11 bases. The source material was PBMCs. The TCR originated in a woman aged 18 to 35 in good health and CMV-seropositive. The CDR3 here is CAWRQGQGAYEQYF. CDR3 nucleotides: TGTGCCTGGAGACAGGGACAGGGGGCCTACGAGCAGTACTTC.